A single T cell receptor beta chain is shown here with its context. The antigen is not known. Trimming took off 5 bases at V and 4 bases at J, with 21 bases between the two ends. Per germline, CDR1 SGHTA and CDR2 FQGTGA. CDR3 length: 17 amino acids. The data are from a study of graft-versus-host responses after intestinal transplantation. As for the study in general: Anti-thymocyte globulin served as induction for all recipients, who then took tacrolimus and steroids for about three years.

TCRdb's copy holds only in-frame clones and misses some; the assay was immunoSEQ multiplex PCR. The sample lists some 87,000 clones, roughly 93% occurring once. This material consisted of unstimulated CD8+ T cells sorted from spleen or lymph node cells, taken before transplant. V usage is TRBV7-3 and J usage is TRBJ2-1, with a possible D match to TRBD1 (6 bases). This TCR came from a human donor who was the organ donor for an intestinal transplant. CDR3 sequence: CASSPYGRGPLYNEQFF. CDR3 nucleotides: TGTGCCAGCAGCCCCTATGGCAGGGGTCCCCTATACAATGAGCAGTTCTTC.